These 8 T cell receptor beta chains originate from one sample sequenced in a study of Tregs in tolerant kidney transplant recipients. Libraries were prepared by immunoSEQ multiplex PCR; TCRdb keeps only in-frame clonotypes and omits some of them. The sample shows about 44,000 clones, less than 97% of them seen only once. These receptors' antigens are unknown. Sequenced input: Tregs from blood cultured with allogeneic cells. Receptors originate from a human donor in good health.

The gene calls are TRBV9 and TRBJ2-2; 10 positions agree with TRBD2. Germline V gives CDR1 SGDLS, CDR2 YYNGEE. The CDR3 is 17 amino acids. J lost 1 base, V lost 0 bases, and 3 bases had no gene match. The CDR3 is CASSVAVAGGNTGELFF. The CDR3 DNA is TGTGCCAGCAGCGTAGCAGTAGCGGGGGGGAACACCGGGGAGCTGTTTTTT.

The chain employs TRBV30 and TRBJ2-1; D remains ambiguous. Trimming removed 4 bases from V and 4 bases from J, with 14 bases in between. The CDR3 has 14 residues. Germline V gene sequence: CDR1 GTSNPN, CDR2 SVGIG (reference sequence). In DNA, the CDR3 is TGTGCCTGGAATAAAGGTCAGGCGTACAATGAGCAGTTCTTC. As protein: CAWNKGQAYNEQFF.

The rearrangement links TRBV19 to TRBJ1-5, with D hard to call. The CDR3 loop spans 13 amino acids. The germline gives CDR1 LNHDA, CDR2 SQIVND (reference sequence). V was trimmed by 5 bases and J by 4 bases, leaving 9 bases between them. CDR3 loop: CASSPGSNQPQHF. The CDR3 region has the DNA TGTGCCAGTAGTCCCGGATCAAATCAGCCCCAGCATTTT.

The V gene is TRBV2, the J gene TRBJ2-7; D not certain. This CDR3 has 14 residues. The V gene lost 2 bases and the J gene lost 0 bases, with 8 bases spanning the gap. CDR1 is SNHLY, CDR2 FYNNEI, per germline. The CDR3 sequence: CASSEYGNSYEQYF. Written as DNA, the CDR3 is TGTGCCAGCAGTGAATATGGGAACTCCTACGAGCAGTACTTC.

The V and J genes are TRBV19 and TRBJ2-3; D might be TRBD1 (6 bases). The CDR3 loop spans 13 amino acids. Trimming removed 5 bases at V and 1 base at J, with 7 bases between. Germline CDR1 and CDR2: LNHDA and SQIVND (reference sequence). CDR3 amino acids: CASSRTGTDTQYF. In DNA form, the CDR3 reads TGTGCCAGTAGTCGGACAGGCACAGATACGCAGTATTTT.

The chain links TRBV7-8 to TRBJ2-7; TRBD2 agrees at 12 bases. Trimming removed 5 bases from V and 3 bases from J; junction bases left unmatched: 14. The CDR3 loop spans 18 amino acids. From germline, CDR1 is SGHVS and CDR2 FQNEAQ. CDR3 residues: CASSQLGTSGPWSYEQYF. The CDR3 DNA follows: TGTGCCAGCAGCCAACTCGGGACTAGCGGGCCTTGGAGCTACGAGCAGTACTTC.

The chain has TRBV11-2 and TRBJ2-7; weak D call: TRBD2 (6 bases). V lost 0 bases and J lost 0, with 9 bases in between. The CDR3 contains 15 residues. CDR1 is SGHAT and CDR2 is FQNNGV in the germline V gene. The CDR3 sequence is CASSLDPGSSYEQYF. Written as DNA, the CDR3 is TGTGCCAGCAGCTTAGATCCCGGGAGCTCCTACGAGCAGTACTTC.

The gene calls are TRBV5-6 and TRBJ1-2, with D maybe TRBD1 (6 bases). The germline gives CDR1 SGHDT, CDR2 YYEEEE. There are 16 residues in the CDR3. V was cut by 1 base and J by 8 bases, with 21 bases left in between. CDR3 coding DNA: TGTGCCAGCAGCTTGCGTAGCACTTCGGGGGCGCTGGGCTACACCTTC. Translated, it gives CASSLRSTSGALGYTF.